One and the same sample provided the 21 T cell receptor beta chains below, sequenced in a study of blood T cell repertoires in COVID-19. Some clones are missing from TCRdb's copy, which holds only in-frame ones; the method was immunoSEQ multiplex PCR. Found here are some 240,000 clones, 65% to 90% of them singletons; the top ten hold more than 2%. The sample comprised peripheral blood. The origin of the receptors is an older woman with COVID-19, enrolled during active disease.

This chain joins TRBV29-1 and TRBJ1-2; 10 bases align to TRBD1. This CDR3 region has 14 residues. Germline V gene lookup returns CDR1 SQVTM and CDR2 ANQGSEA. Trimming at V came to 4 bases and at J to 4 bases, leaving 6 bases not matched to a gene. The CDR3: CSVGQGALAYGYTF. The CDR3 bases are TGCAGCGTTGGACAGGGGGCGTTAGCCTATGGCTACACCTTC.

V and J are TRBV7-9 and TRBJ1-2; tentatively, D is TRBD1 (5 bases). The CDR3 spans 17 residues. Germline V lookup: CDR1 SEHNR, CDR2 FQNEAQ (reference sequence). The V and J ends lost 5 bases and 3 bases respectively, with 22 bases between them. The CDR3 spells CASSPTPSGGWDYGYTF. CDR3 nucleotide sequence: TGTGCCAGCAGCCCAACCCCCTCGGGGGGGTGGGACTATGGCTACACCTTC.

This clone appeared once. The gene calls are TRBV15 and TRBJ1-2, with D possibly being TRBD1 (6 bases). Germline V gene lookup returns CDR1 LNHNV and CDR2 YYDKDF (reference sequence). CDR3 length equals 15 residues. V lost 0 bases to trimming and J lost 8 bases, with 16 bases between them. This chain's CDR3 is CATSRDLRDTYGYTF. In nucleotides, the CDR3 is TGTGCCACCAGCAGAGATCTGAGGGACACCTACGGCTACACCTTC. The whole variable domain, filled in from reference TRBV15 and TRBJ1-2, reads DAMVIQNPRYQVTQFGKPVTLSCSQTLNHNVMYWYQQKSSQAPKLLFHYYDKDFNNEADTPDNFQSRRPNTSFCFLDIRSPGLGDTAMYLCATSRDLRDTYGYTFGSGTRLTVV.

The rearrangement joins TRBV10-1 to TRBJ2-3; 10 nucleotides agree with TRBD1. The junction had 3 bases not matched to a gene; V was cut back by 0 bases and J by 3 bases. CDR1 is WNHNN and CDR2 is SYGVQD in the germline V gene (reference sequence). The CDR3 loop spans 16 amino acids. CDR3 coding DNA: TGCGCCAGCAGTGAGTCCCGGGACAGGGGAACAGATACGCAGTATTTT. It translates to CASSESRDRGTDTQYF.

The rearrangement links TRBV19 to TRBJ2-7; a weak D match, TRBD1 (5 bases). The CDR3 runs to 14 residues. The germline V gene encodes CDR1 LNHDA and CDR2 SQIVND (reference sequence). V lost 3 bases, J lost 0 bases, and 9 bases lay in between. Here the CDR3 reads CASSMDTSSYEQYF. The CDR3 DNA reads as TGTGCCAGTAGTATGGACACGAGCTCCTACGAGCAGTACTTC.

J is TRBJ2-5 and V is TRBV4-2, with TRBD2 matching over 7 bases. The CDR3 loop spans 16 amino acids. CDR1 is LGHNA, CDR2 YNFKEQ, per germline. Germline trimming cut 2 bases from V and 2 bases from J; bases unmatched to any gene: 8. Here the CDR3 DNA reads TGTGCCAGCAGCCAACGACTCGCGGGAGAACAAGAGACCCAGTACTTC. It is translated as CASSQRLAGEQETQYF.

CDR3 coding DNA: TGTGCCAGTAGCGTCAGACTCCGGGACAGGGCCTATTCACCCCTCCACTTT. This codes for CASSVRLRDRAYSPLHF. This chain links TRBV19 with TRBJ1-6, with 9 nucleotides matching TRBD1. The CDR3 totals 17 residues. J lost 8 bases, V lost 6 bases, and 14 bases had no gene match. Germline V gives CDR1 LNHDA, CDR2 SQIVND (reference sequence).

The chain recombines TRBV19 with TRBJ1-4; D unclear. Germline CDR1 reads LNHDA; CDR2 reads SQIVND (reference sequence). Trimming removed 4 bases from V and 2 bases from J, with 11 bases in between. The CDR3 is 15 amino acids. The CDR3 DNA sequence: TGTGCCAGTAGTACCACAGAGATTACTAATGAAAAACTGTTTTTT. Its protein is CASSTTEITNEKLFF.

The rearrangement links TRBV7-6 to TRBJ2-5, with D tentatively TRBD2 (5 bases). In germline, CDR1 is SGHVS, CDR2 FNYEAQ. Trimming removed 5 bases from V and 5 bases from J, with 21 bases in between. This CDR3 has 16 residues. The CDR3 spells CASSTRVPGSGETQYF. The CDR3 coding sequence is TGTGCCAGCAGCACACGGGTCCCGGGGTCGGGGGAGACCCAGTACTTC.

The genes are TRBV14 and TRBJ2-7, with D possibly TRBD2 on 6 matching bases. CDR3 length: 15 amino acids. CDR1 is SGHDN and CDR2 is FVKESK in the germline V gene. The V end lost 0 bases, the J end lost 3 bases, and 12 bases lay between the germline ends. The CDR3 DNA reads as TGTGCCAGCAGCCAAGATCTGGGGAGGTACTACGAGCAGTACTTC. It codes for CASSQDLGRYYEQYF.

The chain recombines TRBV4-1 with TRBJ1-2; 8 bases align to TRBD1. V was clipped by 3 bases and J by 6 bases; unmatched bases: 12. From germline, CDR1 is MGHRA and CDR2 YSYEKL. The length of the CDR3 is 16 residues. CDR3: CASSHTGQGGRNGYTF. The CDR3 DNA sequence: TGCGCCAGCAGCCACACAGGACAGGGAGGAAGAAATGGCTACACCTTC.

The CDR3, as DNA: TGTGCCAGTAGTATCCCCCGTAAGGGGAGGGACTACAATGAGCAGTTCTTC. This gives the protein CASSIPRKGRDYNEQFF. This rearrangement joins TRBV19 to TRBJ2-1, with 7 bases fitting TRBD2. CDR1 is LNHDA, CDR2 SQIVND, per germline (reference sequence). The CDR3 is 17 amino acids. V shed 3 bases and J 3 bases; nucleotides not matched to a gene: 11.

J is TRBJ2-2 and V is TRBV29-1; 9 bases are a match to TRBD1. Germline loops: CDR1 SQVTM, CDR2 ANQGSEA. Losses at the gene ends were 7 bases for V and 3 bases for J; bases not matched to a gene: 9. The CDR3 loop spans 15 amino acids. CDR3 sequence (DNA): TGCAGCGCCATACAGGGGGCACTAGACACCGGGGAGCTGTTTTTT. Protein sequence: CSAIQGALDTGELFF.

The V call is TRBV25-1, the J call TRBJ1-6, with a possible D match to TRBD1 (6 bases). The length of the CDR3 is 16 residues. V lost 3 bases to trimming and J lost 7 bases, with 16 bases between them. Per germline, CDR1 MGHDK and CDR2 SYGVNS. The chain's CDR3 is CASSDLNGQPNSPLHF. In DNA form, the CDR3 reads TGTGCCAGCAGTGACCTAAATGGACAGCCAAATTCACCCCTCCACTTT.

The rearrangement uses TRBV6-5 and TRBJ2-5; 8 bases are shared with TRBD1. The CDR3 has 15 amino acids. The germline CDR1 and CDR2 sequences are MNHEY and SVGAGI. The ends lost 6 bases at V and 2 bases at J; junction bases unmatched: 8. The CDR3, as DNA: TGTGCCAGCAGGATAGCAGGGGGCCCTCAAGAGACCCAGTACTTC. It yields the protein CASRIAGGPQETQYF.

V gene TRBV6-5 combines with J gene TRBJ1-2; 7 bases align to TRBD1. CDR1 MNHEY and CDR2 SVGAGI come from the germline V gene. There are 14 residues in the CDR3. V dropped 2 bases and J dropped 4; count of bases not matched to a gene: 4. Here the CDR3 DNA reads TGTGCCAGCAGTTACAGGAACAGGGGCTATGGCTACACCTTC. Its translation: CASSYRNRGYGYTF.

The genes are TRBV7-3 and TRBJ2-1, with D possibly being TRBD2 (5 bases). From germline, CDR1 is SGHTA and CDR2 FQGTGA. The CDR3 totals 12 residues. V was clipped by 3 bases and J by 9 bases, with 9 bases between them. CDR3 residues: CASSFSEGEQFF. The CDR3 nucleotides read TGTGCCAGCAGCTTTAGCGAAGGTGAGCAGTTCTTC.

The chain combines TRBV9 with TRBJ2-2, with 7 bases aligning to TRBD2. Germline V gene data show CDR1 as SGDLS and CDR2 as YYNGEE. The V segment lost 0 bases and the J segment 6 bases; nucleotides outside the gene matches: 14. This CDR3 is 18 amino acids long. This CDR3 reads CASSVAGGAGLKAGELFF. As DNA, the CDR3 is TGTGCCAGCAGCGTAGCGGGCGGGGCGGGACTAAAGGCCGGGGAGCTGTTTTTT.

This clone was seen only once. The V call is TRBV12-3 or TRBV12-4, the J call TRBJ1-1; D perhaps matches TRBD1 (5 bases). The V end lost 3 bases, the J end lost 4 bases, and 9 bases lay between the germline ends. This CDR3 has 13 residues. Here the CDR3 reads CASSFGQGTEAFF. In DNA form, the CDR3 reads TGTGCCAGCAGTTTTGGCCAGGGCACTGAAGCTTTCTTT.

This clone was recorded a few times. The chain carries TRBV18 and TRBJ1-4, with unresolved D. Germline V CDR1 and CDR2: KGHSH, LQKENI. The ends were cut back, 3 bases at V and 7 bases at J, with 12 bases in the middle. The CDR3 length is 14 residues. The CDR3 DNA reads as TGTGCCAGCTCACCTAGCCCCAGCCGTGAAAAACTGTTTTTT. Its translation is CASSPSPSREKLFF. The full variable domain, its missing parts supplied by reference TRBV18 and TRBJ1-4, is NAGVMQNPRHLVRRRGQEARLRCSPMKGHSHVYWYRQLPEEGLKFMVYLQKENIIDESGMPKERFSAEFPKEGPSILRIQQVVRGDSAAYFCASSPSPSREKLFFGSGTQLSVL.

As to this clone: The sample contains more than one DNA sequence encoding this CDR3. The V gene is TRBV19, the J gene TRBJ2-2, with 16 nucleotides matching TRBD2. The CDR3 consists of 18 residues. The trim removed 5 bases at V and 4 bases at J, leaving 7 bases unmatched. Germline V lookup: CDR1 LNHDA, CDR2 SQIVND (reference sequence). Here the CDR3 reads CASSPGLAGGLGTGELFF. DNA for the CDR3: TGTGCCAGTAGTCCGGGACTAGCGGGGGGGCTAGGCACCGGGGAGCTGTTTTTT. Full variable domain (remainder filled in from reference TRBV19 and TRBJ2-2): DGGITQSPKYLFRKEGQNVTLSCEQNLNHDAMYWYRQDPGQGLRLIYYSQIVNDFQKGDIAEGYSVSREKKESFPLTVTSAQKNPTAFYLCASSPGLAGGLGTGELFFGEGSRLTVL.